This TCR beta chain was obtained from a study of CD8+ T cells in alopecia areata. Points from the study as a whole: Tofacitinib yielded significantly lower scalp clonality and fewer expanded CD8+ clones among the top 100.

Described treatment: oral pan-JAK inhibitor, 5-10 mg twice daily. Individuals with alopecia areata gave both lesional scalp punch biopsies and peripheral blood for collection. V was trimmed by 0 bases and J by 4 bases, leaving 10 bases between them. The germline gives CDR1 SGHRS, CDR2 YFSETQ. This CDR3 is 14 amino acids long. RNA was isolated and reverse transcribed to cDNA, the sequencing template. Profiled with immunoSEQ multiplex PCR; TCRdb holds only in-frame clones, not every one. The sample lists 130,000 to 150,000 clones, 82% occurring once. Turning to this clone: Its antigen is undetermined.

This rearrangement joins TRBV5-1 to TRBJ1-1; D is unresolved. The clonotype originates from a human donor with alopecia areata. Source: CD8+ T cells sorted from blood, taken at week 4, from a patient treated with tofacitinib. Written as DNA, the CDR3 is TGCGCCAGCAGCTTGGAAACAGTGGGCACTGAAGCTTTCTTT. It codes for CASSLETVGTEAFF.